This TCR beta chain was captured by sequencing in a study of identical twins. Study-level points and caveats: High-abundance cord blood beta clonotypes had fewer insertions; memory repertoires showed none. Beta out-of-frame twin sharing showed a weaker excess.

Details on this clonotype: The antigen remains undetermined.

TCRdb recomputed calls from the 5' RACE reads with MiXCR, one row per CDR3 protein. Here the sample spans fewer than 20,000 distinct CDR3 sequences, roughly 70% being singletons. The TCR originated in a woman aged 18 to 35 in good health. This table probably holds off-target reads from a library built for another chain. The sequenced material came from memory (CD45RO+) T cells sorted from blood.

The CDR3 reads CASSLSPLAGVAKNIQYF. CDR3 bases: TGTGCCAGCAGCTTATCCCCGCTAGCGGGAGTAGCAAAAAACATTCAGTACTTC. The chain couples TRBV11-2 to TRBJ2-4, with 10 positions matching TRBD2. The V and J ends lost 2 bases and 4 bases, in that order; junction bases with no gene match: 11. This CDR3 region has 18 residues. Germline CDR1 is SGHAT and CDR2 is FQNNGV.